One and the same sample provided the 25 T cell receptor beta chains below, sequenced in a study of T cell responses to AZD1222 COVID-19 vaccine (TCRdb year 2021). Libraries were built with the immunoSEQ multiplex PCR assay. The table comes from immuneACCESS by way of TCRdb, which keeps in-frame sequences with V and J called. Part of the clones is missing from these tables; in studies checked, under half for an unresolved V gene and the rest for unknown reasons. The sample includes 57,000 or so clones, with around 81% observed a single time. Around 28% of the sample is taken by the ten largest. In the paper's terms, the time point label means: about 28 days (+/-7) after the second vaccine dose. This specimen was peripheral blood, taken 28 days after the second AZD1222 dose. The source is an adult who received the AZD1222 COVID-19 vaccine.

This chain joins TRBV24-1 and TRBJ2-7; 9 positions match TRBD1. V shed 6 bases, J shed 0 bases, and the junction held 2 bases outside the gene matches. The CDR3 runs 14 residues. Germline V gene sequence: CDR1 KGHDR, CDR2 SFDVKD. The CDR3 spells CATSHRGPSYEQYF. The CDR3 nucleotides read TGTGCCACCAGTCACAGGGGGCCCTCCTACGAGCAGTACTTC.

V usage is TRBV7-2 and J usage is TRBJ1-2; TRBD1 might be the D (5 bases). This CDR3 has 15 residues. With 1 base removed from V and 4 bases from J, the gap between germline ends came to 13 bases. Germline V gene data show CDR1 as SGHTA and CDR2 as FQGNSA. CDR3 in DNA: TGTGCCAGCAGCTTAGTCTTTTCGGGGGTCTATGGCTACACCTTC. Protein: CASSLVFSGVYGYTF.

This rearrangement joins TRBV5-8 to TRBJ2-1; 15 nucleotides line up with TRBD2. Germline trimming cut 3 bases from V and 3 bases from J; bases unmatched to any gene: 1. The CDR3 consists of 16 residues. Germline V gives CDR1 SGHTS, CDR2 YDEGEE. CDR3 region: CASSSGLAGGYNEQFF. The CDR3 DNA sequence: TGTGCCAGCAGCTCGGGACTAGCGGGAGGCTACAATGAGCAGTTCTTC.

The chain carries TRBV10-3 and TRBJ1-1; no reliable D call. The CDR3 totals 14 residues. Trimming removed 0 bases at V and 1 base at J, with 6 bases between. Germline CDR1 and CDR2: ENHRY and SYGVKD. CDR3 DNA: TGTGCCATCAGTGAGTCCCCAGGGAACACTGAAGCTTTCTTT. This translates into CAISESPGNTEAFF.

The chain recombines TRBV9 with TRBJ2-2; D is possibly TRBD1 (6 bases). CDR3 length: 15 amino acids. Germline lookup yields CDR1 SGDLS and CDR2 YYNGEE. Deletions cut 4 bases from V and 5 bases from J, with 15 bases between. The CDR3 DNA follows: TGTGCCAGCAGCACCCGGACAGACGGTACCGGGGAGCTGTTTTTT. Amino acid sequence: CASSTRTDGTGELFF.

This CDR3 is CASIKTGMNTEAFF. The CDR3 DNA sequence: TGTGCCAGCATCAAGACAGGAATGAACACTGAAGCTTTCTTT. The chain uses TRBV5-6 and TRBJ1-1; D is possibly TRBD1 (6 bases). Trimming cost V 6 bases and J 0 bases, with 12 bases left between them. This CDR3 has 14 residues. Looked up from germline, CDR1 is SGHDT and CDR2 is YYEEEE.

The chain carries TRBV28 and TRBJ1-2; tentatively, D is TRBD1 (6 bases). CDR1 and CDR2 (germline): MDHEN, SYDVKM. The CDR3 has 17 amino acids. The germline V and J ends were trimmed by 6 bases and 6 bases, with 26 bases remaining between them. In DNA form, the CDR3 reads TGTGCCAGCAGCCTACTGATTGGAGGGGGGGCATTGGATGGCTACACCTTC. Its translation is CASSLLIGGGALDGYTF.

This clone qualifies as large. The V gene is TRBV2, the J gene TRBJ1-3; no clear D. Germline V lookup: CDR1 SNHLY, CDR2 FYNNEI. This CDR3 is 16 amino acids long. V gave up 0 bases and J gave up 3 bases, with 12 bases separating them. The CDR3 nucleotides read TGTGCCAGCAGTGAAGCGAGGTTTTTCATTGGAAACACCATATATTTT. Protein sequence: CASSEARFFIGNTIYF.

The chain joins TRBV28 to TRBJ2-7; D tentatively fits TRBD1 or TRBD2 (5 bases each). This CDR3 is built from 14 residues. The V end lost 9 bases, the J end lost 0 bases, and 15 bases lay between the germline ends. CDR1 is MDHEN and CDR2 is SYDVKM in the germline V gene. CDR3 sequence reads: CASRTGTASYEQYF. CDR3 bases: TGTGCCAGTCGAACCGGGACGGCCTCCTACGAGCAGTACTTC. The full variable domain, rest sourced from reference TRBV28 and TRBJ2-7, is DVKVTQSSRYLVKRTGEKVFLECVQDMDHENMFWYRQDPGLGLRLIYFSYDVKMKEKGDIPEGYSVSREKKERFSLILESASTNQTSMYLCASRTGTASYEQYFGPGTRLTVT.

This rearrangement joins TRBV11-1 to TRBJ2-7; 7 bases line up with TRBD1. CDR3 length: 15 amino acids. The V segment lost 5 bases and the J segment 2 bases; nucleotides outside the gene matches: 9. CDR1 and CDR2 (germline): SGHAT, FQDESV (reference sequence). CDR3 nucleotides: TGTGCCAGCAGCGTATACACCGGGACAGCCTACGAGCAGTACTTC. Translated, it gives CASSVYTGTAYEQYF.

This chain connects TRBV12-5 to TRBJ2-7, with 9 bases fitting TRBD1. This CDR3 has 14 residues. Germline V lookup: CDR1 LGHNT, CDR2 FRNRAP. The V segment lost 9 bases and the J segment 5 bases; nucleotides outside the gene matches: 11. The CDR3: CASKAGQGIHEQYF. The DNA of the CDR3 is TGTGCTAGCAAGGCGGGACAGGGAATACACGAGCAGTACTTC.

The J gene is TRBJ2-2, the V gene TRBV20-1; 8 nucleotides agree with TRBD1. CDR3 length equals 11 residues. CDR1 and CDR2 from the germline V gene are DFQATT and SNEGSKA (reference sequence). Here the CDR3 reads CAGTGTGELFF. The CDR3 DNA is TGCGCCGGGACAGGCACCGGGGAGCTGTTTTTT.

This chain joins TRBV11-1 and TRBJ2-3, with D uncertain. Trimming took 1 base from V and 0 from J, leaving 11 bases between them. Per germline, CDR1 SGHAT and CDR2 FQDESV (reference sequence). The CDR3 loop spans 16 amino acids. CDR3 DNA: TGTGCCAGCAGCTTAGTCGGTAGCCTAAGCACAGATACGCAGTATTTT. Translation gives CASSLVGSLSTDTQYF. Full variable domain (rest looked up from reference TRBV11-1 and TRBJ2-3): EAEVAQSPRYKITEKSQAVAFWCDPISGHATLYWYRQILGQGPELLVQFQDESVVDDSQLPKDRFSAERLKGVDSTLKIQPAELGDSAMYLCASSLVGSLSTDTQYFGPGTRLTVL.

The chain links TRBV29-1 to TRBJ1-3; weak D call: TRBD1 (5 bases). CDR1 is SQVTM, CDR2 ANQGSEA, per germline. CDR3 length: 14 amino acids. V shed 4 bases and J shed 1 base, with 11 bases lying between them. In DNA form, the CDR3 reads TGCAGCGTTGGCACAGGCTTTTCTGGAAACACCATATATTTT. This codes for CSVGTGFSGNTIYF.

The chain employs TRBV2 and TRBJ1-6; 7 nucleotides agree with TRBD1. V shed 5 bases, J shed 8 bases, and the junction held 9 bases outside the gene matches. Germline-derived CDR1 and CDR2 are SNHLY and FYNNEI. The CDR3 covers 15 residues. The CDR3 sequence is CASSIRQGIYSPLHF. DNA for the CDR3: TGTGCCAGCAGTATCCGACAGGGAATATATTCACCCCTCCACTTT.

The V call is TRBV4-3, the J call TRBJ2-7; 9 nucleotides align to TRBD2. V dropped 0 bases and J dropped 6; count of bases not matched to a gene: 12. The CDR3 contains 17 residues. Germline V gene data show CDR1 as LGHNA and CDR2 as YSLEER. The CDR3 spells CASSQDSGGRGRGEQYF. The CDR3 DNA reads TGCGCCAGCAGCCAAGACTCTGGCGGGAGGGGCCGTGGCGAGCAGTACTTC.

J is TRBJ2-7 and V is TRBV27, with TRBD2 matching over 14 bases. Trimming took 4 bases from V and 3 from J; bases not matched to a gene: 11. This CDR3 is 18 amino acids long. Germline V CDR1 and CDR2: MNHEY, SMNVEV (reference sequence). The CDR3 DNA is TGTGCCAGCAGTTCCCGCGGGGGGACTAGCGGGAGCTTCTACGAGCAGTACTTC. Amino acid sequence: CASSSRGGTSGSFYEQYF.

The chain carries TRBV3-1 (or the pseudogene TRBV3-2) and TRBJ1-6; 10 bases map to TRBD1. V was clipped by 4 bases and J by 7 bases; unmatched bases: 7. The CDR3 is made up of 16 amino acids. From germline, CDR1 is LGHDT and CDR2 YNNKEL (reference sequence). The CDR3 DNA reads TGTGCCAGCAGCCCGTGGGCGGGACAGGGGAATTCACCCCTCCACTTT. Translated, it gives CASSPWAGQGNSPLHF.

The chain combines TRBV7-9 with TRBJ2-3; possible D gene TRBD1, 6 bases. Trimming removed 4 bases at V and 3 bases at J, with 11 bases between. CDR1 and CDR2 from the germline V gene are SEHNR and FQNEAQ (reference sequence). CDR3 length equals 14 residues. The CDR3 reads CASSSSDRTDTQYF. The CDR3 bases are TGTGCCAGCAGCTCTTCGGACAGAACAGATACGCAGTATTTT.

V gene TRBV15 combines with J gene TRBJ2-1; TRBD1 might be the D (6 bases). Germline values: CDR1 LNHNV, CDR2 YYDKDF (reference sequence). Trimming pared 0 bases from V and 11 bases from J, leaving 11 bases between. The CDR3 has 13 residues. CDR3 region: CATSRDPTGKQFF. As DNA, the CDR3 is TGTGCCACCAGCAGAGACCCTACAGGGAAGCAGTTCTTC.

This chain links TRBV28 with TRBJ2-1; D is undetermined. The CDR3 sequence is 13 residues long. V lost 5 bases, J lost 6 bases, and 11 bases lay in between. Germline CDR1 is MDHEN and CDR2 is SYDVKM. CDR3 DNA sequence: TGTGCCAGCAGTCTAGGACCCTCCAATGAGCAGTTCTTC. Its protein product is CASSLGPSNEQFF.

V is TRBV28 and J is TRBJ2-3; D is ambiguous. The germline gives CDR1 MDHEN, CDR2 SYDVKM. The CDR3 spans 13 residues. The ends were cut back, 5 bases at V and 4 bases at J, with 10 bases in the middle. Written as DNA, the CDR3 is TGTGCCAGCAGTACCCGAGTACCAGATACGCAGTATTTT. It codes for CASSTRVPDTQYF.

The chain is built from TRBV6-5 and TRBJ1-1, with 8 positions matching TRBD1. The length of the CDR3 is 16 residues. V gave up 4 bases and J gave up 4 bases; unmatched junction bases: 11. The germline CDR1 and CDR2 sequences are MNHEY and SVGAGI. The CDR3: CASSFRQGRIVTEAFF. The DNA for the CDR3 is TGTGCCAGCAGTTTCCGACAGGGGCGGATTGTCACTGAAGCTTTCTTT.

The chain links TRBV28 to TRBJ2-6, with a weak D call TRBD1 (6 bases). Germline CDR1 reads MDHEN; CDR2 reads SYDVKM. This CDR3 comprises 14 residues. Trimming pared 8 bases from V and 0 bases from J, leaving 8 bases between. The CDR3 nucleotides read TGTGCCAGCGGGACACTCTCTGGGGCCAACGTCCTGACTTTC. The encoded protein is CASGTLSGANVLTF.

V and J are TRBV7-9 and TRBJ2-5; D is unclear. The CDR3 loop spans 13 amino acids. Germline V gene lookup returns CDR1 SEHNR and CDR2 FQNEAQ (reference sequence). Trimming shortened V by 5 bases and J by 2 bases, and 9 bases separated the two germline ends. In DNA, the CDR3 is TGTGCCAGCAGCCAAAACCGACAAGAGACCCAGTACTTC. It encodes CASSQNRQETQYF.